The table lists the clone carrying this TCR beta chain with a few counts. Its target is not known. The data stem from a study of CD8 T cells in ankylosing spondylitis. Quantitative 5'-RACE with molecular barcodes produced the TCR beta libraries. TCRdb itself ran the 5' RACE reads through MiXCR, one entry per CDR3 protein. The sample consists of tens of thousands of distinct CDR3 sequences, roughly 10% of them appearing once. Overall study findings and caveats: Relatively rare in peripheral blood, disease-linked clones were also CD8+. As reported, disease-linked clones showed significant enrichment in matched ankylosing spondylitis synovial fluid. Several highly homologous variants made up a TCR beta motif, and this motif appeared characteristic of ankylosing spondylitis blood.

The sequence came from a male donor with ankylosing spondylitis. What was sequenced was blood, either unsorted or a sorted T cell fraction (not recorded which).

CDR3 in amino acids: CASSQDLGATNYGYTF. The CDR3 DNA follows: TGTGCCAGCAGCCAAGATCTGGGGGCTACAAACTATGGCTACACCTTC. The chain combines TRBV14 with TRBJ1-2, with TRBD1 as a possible D gene (6 bases). This CDR3 comprises 16 residues. Germline lookup yields CDR1 SGHDN and CDR2 FVKESK. V shed 0 bases and J shed 2 bases, with 13 bases lying between them.